A selection of T cell receptor beta chains follows, all from one sample in a study of cytomegalovirus exposure and HLA in healthy donors. The repertoire was sequenced with immunoSEQ multiplex PCR; TCRdb's copy has only in-frame clones and lacks some. The top ten hold about 1.5% of the sample, which has around 71,000 clones, about 94% seen once. Sequencing was performed on PBMCs. These receptors were collected from a man younger than 30 in good health and CMV-seropositive. CDR3s include the opening cysteine and the closing phenylalanine or tryptophan. A D gene is named only where the DNA matches it firmly. Size values are once, few and many counts, or a class for expanded clones, and some rows have none.

D: TRBD1
J: TRBJ1-5
V: TRBV23-1
size: -
DNA: TGCGCCAGCAGTCACCTTCGACAGGGGTATAGCAATCAGCCCCAGCATTTT
CDR3: CASSHLRQGYSNQPQHF

D: -
J: TRBJ2-5
V: TRBV5-1
size: -
DNA: TGCGCCAGCAGCTTGGTTCGGCAGGGGAAAGAGACCCAGTACTTC
CDR3: CASSLVRQGKETQYF

D: -
J: TRBJ2-2
V: TRBV19
size: -
DNA: TGTGCCAGTAGTATACCCCTTCGAGGGTCCAACGGGGAGCTGTTTTTT
CDR3: CASSIPLRGSNGELFF

D: -
J: TRBJ2-5
V: TRBV7-7
size: -
DNA: TGTGCCAGCAGCTTGGTCCTGGGGGCCCCAGAGACCCAGTACTTC
CDR3: CASSLVLGAPETQYF

D: -
J: TRBJ1-6
V: TRBV5-4
size: -
DNA: TGTGCCAGCAGCTTGTCTGACAGTCGTTCACCCCTCCACTTT
CDR3: CASSLSDSRSPLHF

D: -
J: TRBJ2-5
V: TRBV5-1
size: -
DNA: TGCGCCAGCAGCTTGGCGGCAGGGATTGACCAAGAGACCCAGTACTTC
CDR3: CASSLAAGIDQETQYF

D: TRBD1
J: TRBJ1-2
V: TRBV12-5
size: -
DNA: TGTGCTAGTGGTTTGCCGGACAGGGGAACAGTGGGCTACACCTTC
CDR3: CASGLPDRGTVGYTF

D: -
J: TRBJ1-5
V: TRBV10-1
size: once
DNA: TGCGCCAGCAGCAACGGGGATAGCAATCAGCCCCAGCATTTT
CDR3: CASSNGDSNQPQHF

D: TRBD2
J: TRBJ2-3
V: TRBV5-1
size: once
DNA: TGCGCCAGCAGAAGGACTAGCGGCACAGATACGCAGTATTTT
CDR3: CASRRTSGTDTQYF

D: -
J: TRBJ2-2
V: TRBV2
size: -
DNA: TGTGCCAGCTCGGCTAGTGTGAACACCGGGGAGCTGTTTTTT
CDR3: CASSASVNTGELFF

D: -
J: TRBJ2-1
V: TRBV5-4
size: -
DNA: TGTGCCAGCAGCTTGGATTATGCCCAGGTGCGGTTCTTC
CDR3: CASSLDYAQVRFF

D: -
J: TRBJ1-6
V: TRBV7-3
size: -
DNA: TGTGCCAGCAGCTTAACCCGACAGTCCCGGGATTCACCCCTCCACTTT
CDR3: CASSLTRQSRDSPLHF

D: TRBD1
J: TRBJ2-7
V: TRBV5-1
size: once
DNA: TGCGCCAGCAGCCCGAAAACATACACAGGGGACGAGCAGTACTTC
CDR3: CASSPKTYTGDEQYF

D: TRBD1
J: TRBJ2-7
V: TRBV27
size: -
DNA: TGTGCCAGTCCACCCACCCGGGACAGGGAACCACCGCAGTACTTC
CDR3: CASPPTRDREPPQYF

D: TRBD1
J: TRBJ1-2
V: TRBV10-3
size: few
DNA: TGTGCCATCAGGAAAGATAATCGACAGGGCTATGGCTACACCTTC
CDR3: CAIRKDNRQGYGYTF

D: -
J: TRBJ2-1
V: TRBV10-1
size: once
DNA: TGCGCCAGCAGTGAGGCAGGGTCATACAATGAGCAGTTCTTC
CDR3: CASSEAGSYNEQFF

D: -
J: TRBJ1-2
V: TRBV25-1
size: -
DNA: TGTGCCAGCAGTGGCGGGGGCAACTATGGCTACACCTTC
CDR3: CASSGGGNYGYTF

D: -
J: TRBJ1-2
V: TRBV28
size: -
DNA: TGTGCCAGCAGCCCCCCCCCGGGACACAGAAACTATGGCTACACCTTC
CDR3: CASSPPPGHRNYGYTF

D: -
J: TRBJ1-3
V: TRBV6-1
size: -
DNA: TGTGCCAGCAGTCAGGACTACTCTGGAAACACCATATATTTT
CDR3: CASSQDYSGNTIYF

D: -
J: TRBJ2-7
V: TRBV5-4
size: -
DNA: TGTGCCAGCAGCTCCTGGGGGCTAAGGGACGAGCAGTACTTC
CDR3: CASSSWGLRDEQYF

D: TRBD2
J: TRBJ2-2
V: TRBV5-4
size: once
DNA: TGTGCCAGCAGCCATAGGACTAGCGGAAACACCGGGGAGCTGTTTTTT
CDR3: CASSHRTSGNTGELFF

D: TRBD2
J: TRBJ2-7
V: TRBV7-2
size: -
DNA: TGTGCCAGCAGCTTTGATAGCGGGGTCCCTCCCTACGAGCAGTACTTC
CDR3: CASSFDSGVPPYEQYF

D: -
J: TRBJ2-1
V: TRBV4-1
size: once
DNA: TGCGCCAGCAGCCGTGGCGGGGTAGTATTCTACAATGAGCAGTTCTTC
CDR3: CASSRGGVVFYNEQFF

D: TRBD2
J: TRBJ2-3
V: TRBV11-2
size: once
DNA: TGTGCCAGCAGCCGGGGACTAGCGGGGGACTACACAGATACGCAGTATTTT
CDR3: CASSRGLAGDYTDTQYF

D: -
J: TRBJ1-1
V: TRBV5-6
size: -
DNA: TGTGCCAGCAGCTTGGACAACAGAGCAGCTTTCTTT
CDR3: CASSLDNRAAFF

D: -
J: TRBJ2-7
V: TRBV7-3
size: -
DNA: TGTGCCAGCAGCCAACAGGGGGGGGACTACGAGCAGTACTTC
CDR3: CASSQQGGDYEQYF

D: -
J: TRBJ2-7
V: TRBV19
size: -
DNA: TGTGCCAGTAGTATGGGGGCAGTCTACGAGCAGTACTTC
CDR3: CASSMGAVYEQYF

D: TRBD1
J: TRBJ2-7
V: TRBV11-3
size: -
DNA: TGTGCCAGCAGCTACAGGGGTGGCGAGCAGTACTTC
CDR3: CASSYRGGEQYF

D: TRBD2
J: TRBJ2-2
V: TRBV2
size: -
DNA: TGTGCCAGCAGTGGGCCTAGCGGGAGGGGCGGCACCGGGGAGCTGTTTTTT
CDR3: CASSGPSGRGGTGELFF

D: -
J: TRBJ2-3
V: TRBV28
size: -
DNA: TGTGCAGGACGGGGGACTAGCACAGATACGCAGTATTTT
CDR3: CAGRGTSTDTQYF

D: TRBD2
J: TRBJ2-7
V: TRBV7-9
size: -
DNA: TGTGCCAGCAGTAGATCTAGCGGTATCTACGAGCAGTACTTC
CDR3: CASSRSSGIYEQYF

D: TRBD1
J: TRBJ2-3
V: TRBV7-9
size: -
DNA: TGTGCCACCTCACCCCGACAGGGTATAACAGATACGCAGTATTTT
CDR3: CATSPRQGITDTQYF

D: TRBD1
J: TRBJ1-4
V: TRBV6-5
size: -
DNA: TGTGCCAGCAGTTCAGGACAGGGCGAGCCTAATGAAAAACTGTTTTTT
CDR3: CASSSGQGEPNEKLFF